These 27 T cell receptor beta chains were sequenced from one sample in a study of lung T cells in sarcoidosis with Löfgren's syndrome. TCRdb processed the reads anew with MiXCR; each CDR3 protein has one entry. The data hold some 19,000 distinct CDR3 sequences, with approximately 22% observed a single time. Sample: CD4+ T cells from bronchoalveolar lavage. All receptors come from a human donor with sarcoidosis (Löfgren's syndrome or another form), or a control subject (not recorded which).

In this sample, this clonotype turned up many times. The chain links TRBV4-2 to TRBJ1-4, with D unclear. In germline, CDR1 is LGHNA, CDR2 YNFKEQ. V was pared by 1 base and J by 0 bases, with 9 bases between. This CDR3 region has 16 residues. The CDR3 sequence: CASSQAAETTNEKLFF. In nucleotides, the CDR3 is TGTGCCAGCAGCCAAGCGGCGGAAACAACTAATGAAAAACTGTTTTTT.

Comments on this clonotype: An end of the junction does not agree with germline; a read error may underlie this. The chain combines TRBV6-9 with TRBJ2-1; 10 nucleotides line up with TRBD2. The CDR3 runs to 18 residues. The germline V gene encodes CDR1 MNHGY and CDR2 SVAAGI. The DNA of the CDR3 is TGTGCCAGCAGCTACGGAGCGGGAGGGCCCAAGGACTTGCATGATCAGTTCTTC. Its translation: CASSYGAGGPKDLHDQFF.

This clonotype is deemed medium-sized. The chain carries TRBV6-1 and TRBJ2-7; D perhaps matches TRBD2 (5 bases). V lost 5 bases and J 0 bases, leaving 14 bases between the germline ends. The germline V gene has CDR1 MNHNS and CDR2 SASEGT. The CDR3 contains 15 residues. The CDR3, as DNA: TGTGCCAGCAGTCCGCCCGGGGAGAGCTCCTACGAGCAGTACTTC. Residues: CASSPPGESSYEQYF.

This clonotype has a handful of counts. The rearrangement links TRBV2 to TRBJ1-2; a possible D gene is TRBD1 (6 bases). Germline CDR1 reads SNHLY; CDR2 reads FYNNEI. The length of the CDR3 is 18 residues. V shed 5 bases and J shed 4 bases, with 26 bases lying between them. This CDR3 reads CASSLSDSNRTPRYGYTF. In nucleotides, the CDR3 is TGTGCCAGCAGTCTATCGGACAGCAACCGAACCCCACGCTATGGCTACACCTTC.

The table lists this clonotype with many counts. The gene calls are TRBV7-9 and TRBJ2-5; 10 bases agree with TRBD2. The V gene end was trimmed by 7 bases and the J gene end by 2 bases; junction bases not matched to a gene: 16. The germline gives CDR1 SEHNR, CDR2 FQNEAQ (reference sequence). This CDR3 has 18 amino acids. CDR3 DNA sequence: TGTGCCAGCACCCCCTGGGCTAGCGGGAGAGGAGGACAAGAGACCCAGTACTTC. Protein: CASTPWASGRGGQETQYF. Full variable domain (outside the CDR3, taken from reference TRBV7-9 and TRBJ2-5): DTGVSQNPRHKITKRGQNVTFRCDPISEHNRLYWYRQTLGQGPEFLTYFQNEAQLEKSRLLSDRFSAERPKGSFSTLEIQRTEQGDSAMYLCASTPWASGRGGQETQYFGPGTRLLVL.

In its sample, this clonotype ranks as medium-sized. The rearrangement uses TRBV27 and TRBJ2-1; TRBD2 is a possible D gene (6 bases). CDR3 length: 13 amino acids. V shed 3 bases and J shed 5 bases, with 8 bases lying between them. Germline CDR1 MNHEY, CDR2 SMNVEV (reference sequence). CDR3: CASSFIADNEQFF. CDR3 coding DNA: TGTGCCAGCAGTTTTATAGCGGACAATGAGCAGTTCTTC.

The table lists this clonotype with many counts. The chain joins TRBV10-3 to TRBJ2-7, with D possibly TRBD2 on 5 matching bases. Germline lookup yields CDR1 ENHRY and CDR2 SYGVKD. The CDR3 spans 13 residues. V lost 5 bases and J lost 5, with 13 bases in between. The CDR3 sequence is CAISRTGIDEQYF. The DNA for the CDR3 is TGTGCCATCAGTAGGACGGGGATCGACGAGCAGTACTTC.

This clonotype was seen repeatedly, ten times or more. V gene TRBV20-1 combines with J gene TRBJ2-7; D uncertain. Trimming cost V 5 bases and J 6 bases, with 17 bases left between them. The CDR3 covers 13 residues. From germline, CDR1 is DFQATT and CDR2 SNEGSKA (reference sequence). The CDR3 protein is CSASRLMAGEQYF. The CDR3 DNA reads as TGCAGTGCTTCCCGTCTGATGGCTGGCGAGCAGTACTTC.

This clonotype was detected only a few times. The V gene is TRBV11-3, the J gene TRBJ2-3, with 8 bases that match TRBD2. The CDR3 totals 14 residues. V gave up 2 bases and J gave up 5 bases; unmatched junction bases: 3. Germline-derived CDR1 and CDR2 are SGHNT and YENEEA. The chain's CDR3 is CASSLYSGGDTQYF. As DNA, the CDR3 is TGTGCCAGCAGCTTATACAGCGGGGGAGATACGCAGTATTTT.

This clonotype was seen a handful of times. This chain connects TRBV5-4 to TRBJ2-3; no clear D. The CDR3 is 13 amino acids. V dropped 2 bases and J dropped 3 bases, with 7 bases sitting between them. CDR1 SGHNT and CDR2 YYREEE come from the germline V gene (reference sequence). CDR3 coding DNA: TGTGCCAGCAGCTTCCCTCGTACAGATACGCAGTATTTT. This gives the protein CASSFPRTDTQYF.

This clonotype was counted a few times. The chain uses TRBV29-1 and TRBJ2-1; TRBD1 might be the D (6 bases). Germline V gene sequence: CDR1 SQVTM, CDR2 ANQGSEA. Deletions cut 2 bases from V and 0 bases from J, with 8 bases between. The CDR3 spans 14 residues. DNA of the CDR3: TGCAGCGTTGAAAGGGGGAACTCCTACAATGAGCAGTTCTTC. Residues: CSVERGNSYNEQFF.

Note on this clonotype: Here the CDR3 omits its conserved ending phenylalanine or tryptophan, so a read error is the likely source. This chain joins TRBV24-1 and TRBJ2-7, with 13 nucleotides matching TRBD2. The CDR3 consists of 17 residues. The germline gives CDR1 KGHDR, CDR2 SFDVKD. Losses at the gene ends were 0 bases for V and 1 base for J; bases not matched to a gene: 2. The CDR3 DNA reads TGTGCCACCAGTGATTTGCAACTAGCGGGAGGGTCCTACGAGCAGTACCTC. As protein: CATSDLQLAGGSYEQYL.

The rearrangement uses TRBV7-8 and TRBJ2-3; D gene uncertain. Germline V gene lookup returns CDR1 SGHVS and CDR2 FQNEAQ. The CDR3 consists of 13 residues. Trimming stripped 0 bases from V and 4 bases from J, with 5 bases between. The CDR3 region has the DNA TGTGCCAGCAGCTTAGCGTCTTCAGATACGCAGTATTTT. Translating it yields CASSLASSDTQYF.

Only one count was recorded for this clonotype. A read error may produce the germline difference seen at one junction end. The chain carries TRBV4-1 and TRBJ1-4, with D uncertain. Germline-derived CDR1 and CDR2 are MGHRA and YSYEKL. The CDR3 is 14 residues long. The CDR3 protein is CASSQVLPNGKLFF. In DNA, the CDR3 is TGCGCCAGCAGCCAAGTCCTACCGAATGGAAAACTGTTTTTT.

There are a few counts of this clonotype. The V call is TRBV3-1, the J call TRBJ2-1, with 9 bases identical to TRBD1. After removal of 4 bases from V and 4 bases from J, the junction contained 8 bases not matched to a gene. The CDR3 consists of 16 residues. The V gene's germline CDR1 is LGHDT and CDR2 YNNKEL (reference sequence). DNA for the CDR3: TGTGCCAGCAGCCCACTCCGGGACAGGGATTACAATGAGCAGTTCTTC. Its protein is CASSPLRDRDYNEQFF.

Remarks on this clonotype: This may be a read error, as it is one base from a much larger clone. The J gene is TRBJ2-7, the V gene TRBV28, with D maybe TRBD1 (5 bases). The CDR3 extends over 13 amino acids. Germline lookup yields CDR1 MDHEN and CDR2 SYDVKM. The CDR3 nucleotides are TGTGCCAGCAGTCTACTATTATGGGGCGAGCAGTGCTTC. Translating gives CASSLLLWGEQCF. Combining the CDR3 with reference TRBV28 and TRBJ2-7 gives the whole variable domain DVKVTQSSRYLVKRTGEKVFLECVQDMDHENMFWYRQDPGLGLRLIYFSYDVKMKEKGDIPEGYSVSREKKERFSLILESASTNQTSMYLCASSLLLWGEQCFGPGTRLTVT.

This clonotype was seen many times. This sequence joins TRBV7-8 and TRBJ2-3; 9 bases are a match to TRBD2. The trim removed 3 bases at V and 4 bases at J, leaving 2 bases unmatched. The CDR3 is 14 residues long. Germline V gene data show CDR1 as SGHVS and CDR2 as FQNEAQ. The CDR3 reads CASSFSGSADTQYF. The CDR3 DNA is TGTGCCAGCAGCTTTAGCGGGAGTGCAGATACGCAGTATTTT. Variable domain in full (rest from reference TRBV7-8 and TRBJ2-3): GAGVSQSPRYKVAKRGQDVALRCDPISGHVSLFWYQQALGQGPEFLTYFQNEAQLDKSGLPSDRFFAERPEGSVSTLKIQRTQQEDSAVYLCASSFSGSADTQYFGPGTRLTVL.

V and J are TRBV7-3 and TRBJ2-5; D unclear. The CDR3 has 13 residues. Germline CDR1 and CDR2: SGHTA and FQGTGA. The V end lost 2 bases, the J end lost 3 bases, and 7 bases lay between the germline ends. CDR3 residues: CASSLAEKETQYF. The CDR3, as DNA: TGTGCCAGCAGCTTAGCCGAAAAAGAGACCCAGTACTTC.

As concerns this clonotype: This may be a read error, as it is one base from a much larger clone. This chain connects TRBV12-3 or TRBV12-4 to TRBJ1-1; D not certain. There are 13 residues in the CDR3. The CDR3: CVSSLVLGAEAFF. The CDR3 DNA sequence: TGTGTCAGCAGTTTAGTTCTGGGCGCTGAAGCTTTCTTT.

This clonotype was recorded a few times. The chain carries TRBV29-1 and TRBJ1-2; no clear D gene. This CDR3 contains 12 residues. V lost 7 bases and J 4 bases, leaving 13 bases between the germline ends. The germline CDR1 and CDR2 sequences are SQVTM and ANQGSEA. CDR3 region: CSGVVGSYGYTF. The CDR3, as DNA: TGCAGCGGTGTCGTCGGTAGCTATGGCTACACCTTC. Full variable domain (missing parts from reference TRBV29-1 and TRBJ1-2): SAVISQKPSRDICQRGTSLTIQCQVDSQVTMMFWYRQQPGQSLTLIATANQGSEATYESGFVIDKFPISRPNLTFSTLTVSNMSPEDSSIYLCSGVVGSYGYTFGSGTRLTVV.

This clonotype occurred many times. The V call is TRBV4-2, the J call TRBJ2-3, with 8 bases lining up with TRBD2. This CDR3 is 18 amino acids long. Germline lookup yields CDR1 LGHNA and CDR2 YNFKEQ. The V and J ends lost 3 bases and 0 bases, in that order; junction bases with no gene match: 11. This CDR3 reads CASSHHGVSGTSTDTQYF. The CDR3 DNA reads TGTGCCAGCAGCCACCACGGAGTTAGCGGGACCAGCACAGATACGCAGTATTTT.

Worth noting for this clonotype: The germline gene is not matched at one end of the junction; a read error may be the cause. The CDR3 is CASSSGTGGFNQPRHF. CDR3 in DNA: TGTGCCAGCAGCTCGGGGACAGGGGGCTTCAATCAGCCCCGGCATTTT. The gene calls are TRBV5-4 and TRBJ1-5; 12 bases align to TRBD1. Germline lookup yields CDR1 SGHNT and CDR2 YYREEE (reference sequence). The CDR3 has 16 amino acids.

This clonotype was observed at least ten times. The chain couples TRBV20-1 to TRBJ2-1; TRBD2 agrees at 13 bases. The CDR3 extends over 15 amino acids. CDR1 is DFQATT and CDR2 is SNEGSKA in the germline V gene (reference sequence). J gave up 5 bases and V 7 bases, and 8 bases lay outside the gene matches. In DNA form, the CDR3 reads TGCAGTGTCCCAAAAGGGACTAGCGGGGACAATGAGCAGTTCTTC. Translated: CSVPKGTSGDNEQFF.

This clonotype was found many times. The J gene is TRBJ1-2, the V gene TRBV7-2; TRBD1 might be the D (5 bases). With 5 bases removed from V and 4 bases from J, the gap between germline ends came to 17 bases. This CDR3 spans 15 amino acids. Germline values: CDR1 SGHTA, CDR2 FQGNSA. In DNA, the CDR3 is TGTGCCAGCAGCCCGACGTTCGGGGGGGGCTATGGCTACACCTTC. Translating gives CASSPTFGGGYGYTF. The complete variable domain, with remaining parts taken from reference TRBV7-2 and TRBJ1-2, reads GAGVSQSPSNKVTEKGKDVELRCDPISGHTALYWYRQSLGQGLEFLIYFQGNSAPDKSGLPSDRFSAERTGGSVSTLTIQRTQQEDSAVYLCASSPTFGGGYGYTFGSGTRLTVV.

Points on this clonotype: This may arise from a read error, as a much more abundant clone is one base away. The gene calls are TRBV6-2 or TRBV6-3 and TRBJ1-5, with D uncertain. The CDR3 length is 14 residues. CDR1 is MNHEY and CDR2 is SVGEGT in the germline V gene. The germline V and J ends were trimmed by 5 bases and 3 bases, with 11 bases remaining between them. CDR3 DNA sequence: TGTGCCAGCAGTCAGAGAGCTGTCAATCAGCCCCAGCATTTT. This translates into CASSQRAVNQPQHF.

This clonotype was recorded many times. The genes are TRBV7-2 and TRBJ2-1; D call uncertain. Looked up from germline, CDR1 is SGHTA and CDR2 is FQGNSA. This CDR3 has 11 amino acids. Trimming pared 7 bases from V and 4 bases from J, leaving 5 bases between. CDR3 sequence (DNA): TGTGCCAGCACCTTGTACAATGAGCAGTTCTTC. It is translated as CASTLYNEQFF. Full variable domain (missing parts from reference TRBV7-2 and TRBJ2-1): GAGVSQSPSNKVTEKGKDVELRCDPISGHTALYWYRQSLGQGLEFLIYFQGNSAPDKSGLPSDRFSAERTGGSVSTLTIQRTQQEDSAVYLCASTLYNEQFFGPGTRLTVL.

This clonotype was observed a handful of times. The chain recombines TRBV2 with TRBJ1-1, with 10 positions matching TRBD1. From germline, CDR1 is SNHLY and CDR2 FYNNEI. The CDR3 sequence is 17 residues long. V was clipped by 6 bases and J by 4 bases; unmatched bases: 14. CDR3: CASSYPPYGDRGTEAFF. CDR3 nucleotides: TGTGCCAGCAGCTATCCCCCTTATGGGGACAGGGGCACTGAAGCTTTCTTT.